A selection of T cell receptor beta chains follows, all from one sample in a study of T-cell memory formation after mild COVID-19. Using its own MiXCR run on the 5' RACE reads, TCRdb lists one record per CDR3 protein. The sample consists of 360,000 or so distinct CDR3 sequences, approximately 27% of them appearing once. The sample was PBMCs or a T cell subset sorted from them (not recorded which). These receptors came from an adult woman who had mild COVID-19 (a few samples of this study predate the infection). Cell type and time point are not known. Each CDR3 is given with its conserved first and last residue.

v_gene: TRBV18
CDR3aa: CASSPSEGGTDTQYF

v_gene: TRBV5-1
CDR3aa: CASSIRTGEMNTEAFF

v_gene: TRBV5-1
CDR3aa: CASSDPGGEQFF

v_gene: TRBV20-1
CDR3aa: CSARELYSGNTIYF

v_gene: TRBV6-1
CDR3aa: CASSEYQGQETQYF

v_gene: TRBV20-1
CDR3aa: CSASLGREIFF

v_gene: TRBV5-5
CDR3aa: CASSLVAGLPFDNEQFF

v_gene: TRBV20-1
CDR3aa: CSARDRGNPYEQYF

v_gene: TRBV18
CDR3aa: CASSPSRRQGAYGYTF

v_gene: TRBV18
CDR3aa: CASSPDPGPNQPQHF

v_gene: TRBV21-1
CDR3aa: CASSRTADRGANTGELFF

v_gene: TRBV6-5
CDR3aa: CASRRGGPSDTQYF

v_gene: TRBV5-1
CDR3aa: CASSLGDSTDTQYF

v_gene: TRBV11-2
CDR3aa: CASSLGTGGVNEQFF

v_gene: TRBV6-5
CDR3aa: CASSYGGRTAKNIQYF

v_gene: TRBV6-6
CDR3aa: CASTPGKSLSNQPQHF

v_gene: TRBV6-5
CDR3aa: CASSYSMGSGAGELFF

v_gene: TRBV4-3
CDR3aa: CASSQERRAGTQYF

v_gene: TRBV20-1
CDR3aa: CSARASSGRMNEQFF

v_gene: TRBV2
CDR3aa: CASSEDRLAKNIQYF

v_gene: TRBV21-1
CDR3aa: CASSSKRERNLSERSYNEQFF

v_gene: TRBV7-2
CDR3aa: CASSARGFDEKLFF

v_gene: TRBV29-1
CDR3aa: CSVPRHRGDEKLFF

v_gene: TRBV7-6
CDR3aa: CASRGGVNTEAFF

v_gene: TRBV7-9
CDR3aa: CASSLARGTAGLNTGELFF

v_gene: TRBV7-3
CDR3aa: CASSLWSGGINEQFF

v_gene: TRBV20-1
CDR3aa: CSASFPDSPLHF

v_gene: TRBV7-9
CDR3aa: CASIYLGLAADNEQFF

v_gene: TRBV20-1
CDR3aa: CSARPTGMNTGELFF

v_gene: TRBV7-9
CDR3aa: CASSSNTGPNQPQHF

v_gene: TRBV4-1
CDR3aa: CASSHRASFQETQYF

v_gene: TRBV7-2
CDR3aa: CASSPSFYEQYF

v_gene: TRBV4-1
CDR3aa: CASSQEDGRKYYGYTF

v_gene: TRBV10-3
CDR3aa: CAISDYRDRAHEQYF

v_gene: TRBV27
CDR3aa: CASSTRDQETQYF

v_gene: TRBV29-1
CDR3aa: CSVEDPGAGWDEQFF

v_gene: TRBV4-3
CDR3aa: CASSQEGSSSYEQYF

v_gene: TRBV6-5
CDR3aa: CASSFSAVYYEQYF

v_gene: TRBV9
CDR3aa: CASSVEIKHGTGGNEQYF

v_gene: TRBV4-1
CDR3aa: CASSQATQGRNTEAFF

v_gene: TRBV9
CDR3aa: CASSGGLQGVKNIQYF

v_gene: TRBV6-2/TRBV6-3
CDR3aa: CASSSTNYGYTF

v_gene: TRBV6-5
CDR3aa: CASSYSDREDIQYF

v_gene: TRBV29-1
CDR3aa: CSVEFRTDTQYF

v_gene: TRBV24-1
CDR3aa: CATSEGTAQYNEQFF

v_gene: TRBV5-1
CDR3aa: CASSNTGELFF

v_gene: TRBV2
CDR3aa: CASRTGTSGRYEQFF

v_gene: TRBV6-5
CDR3aa: CASLRDRGTNTEAFF

v_gene: TRBV7-3
CDR3aa: CASSLSRTSGIFQQFF

v_gene: TRBV5-1
CDR3aa: CASSFFHRGGLRSTDTQYF

v_gene: TRBV5-1
CDR3aa: CASSLRGAYSTYEQYF

v_gene: TRBV29-1
CDR3aa: CSVAREAWGEQYF

v_gene: TRBV12-3/TRBV12-4
CDR3aa: CASRATWDQPQHF

v_gene: TRBV5-5
CDR3aa: CASSLRQGGNEQFF

v_gene: TRBV2
CDR3aa: CASRGLAGTGELFF

v_gene: TRBV20-1
CDR3aa: CSARGGQSSSYNEQFF

v_gene: TRBV7-9
CDR3aa: CAISLTGANTEAFF